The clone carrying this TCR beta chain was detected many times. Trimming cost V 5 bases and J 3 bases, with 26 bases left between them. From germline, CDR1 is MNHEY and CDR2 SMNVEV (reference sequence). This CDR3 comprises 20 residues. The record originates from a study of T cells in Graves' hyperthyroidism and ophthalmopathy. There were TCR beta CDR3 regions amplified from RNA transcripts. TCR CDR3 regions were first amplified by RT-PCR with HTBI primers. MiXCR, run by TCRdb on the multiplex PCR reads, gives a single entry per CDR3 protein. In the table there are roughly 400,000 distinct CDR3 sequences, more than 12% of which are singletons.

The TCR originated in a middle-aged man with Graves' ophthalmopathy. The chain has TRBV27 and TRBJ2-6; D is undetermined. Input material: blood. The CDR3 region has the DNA TGTGCCAGCAGTGACCGTGATGGGCGTTTTGGCAGTTTTGGGGCCAACGTCCTGACTTTC. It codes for CASSDRDGRFGSFGANVLTF.